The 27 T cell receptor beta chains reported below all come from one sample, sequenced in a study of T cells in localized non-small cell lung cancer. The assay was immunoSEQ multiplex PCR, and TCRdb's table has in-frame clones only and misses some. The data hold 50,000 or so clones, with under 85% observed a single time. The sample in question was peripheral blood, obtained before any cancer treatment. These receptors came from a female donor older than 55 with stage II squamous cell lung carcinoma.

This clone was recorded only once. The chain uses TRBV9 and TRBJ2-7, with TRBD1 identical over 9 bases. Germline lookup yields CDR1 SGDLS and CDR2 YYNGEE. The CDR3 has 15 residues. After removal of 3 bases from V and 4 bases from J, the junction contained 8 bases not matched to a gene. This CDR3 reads CASSGGTGIGYEQYF. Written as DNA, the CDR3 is TGTGCCAGCAGCGGGGGGACAGGGATAGGGTACGAGCAGTACTTC.

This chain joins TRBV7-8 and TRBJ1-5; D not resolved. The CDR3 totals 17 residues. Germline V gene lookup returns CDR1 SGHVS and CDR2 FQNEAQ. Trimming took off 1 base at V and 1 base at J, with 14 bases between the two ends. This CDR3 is CASSLDNRTPSNQPQHF. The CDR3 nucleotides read TGTGCCAGCAGCTTAGATAATAGGACCCCCAGCAATCAGCCCCAGCATTTT. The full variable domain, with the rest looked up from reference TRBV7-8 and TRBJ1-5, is GAGVSQSPRYKVAKRGQDVALRCDPISGHVSLFWYQQALGQGPEFLTYFQNEAQLDKSGLPSDRFFAERPEGSVSTLKIQRTQQEDSAVYLCASSLDNRTPSNQPQHFGDGTRLSIL.

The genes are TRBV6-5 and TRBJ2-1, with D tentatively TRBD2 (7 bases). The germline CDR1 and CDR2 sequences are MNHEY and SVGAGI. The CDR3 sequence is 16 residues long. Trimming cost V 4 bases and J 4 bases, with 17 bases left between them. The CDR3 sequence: CASSSDLGGRYNEQFF. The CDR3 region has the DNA TGTGCCAGCAGTTCCGATCTGGGGGGGCGGTACAATGAGCAGTTCTTC.

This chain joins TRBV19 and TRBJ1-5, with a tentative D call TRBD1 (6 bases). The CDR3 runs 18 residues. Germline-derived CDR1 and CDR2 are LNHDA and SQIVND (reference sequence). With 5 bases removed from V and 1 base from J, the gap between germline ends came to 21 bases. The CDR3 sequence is CASSPQGPSGTSNQPQHF. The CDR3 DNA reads TGTGCCAGTAGTCCACAGGGACCATCGGGAACAAGCAATCAGCCCCAGCATTTT.

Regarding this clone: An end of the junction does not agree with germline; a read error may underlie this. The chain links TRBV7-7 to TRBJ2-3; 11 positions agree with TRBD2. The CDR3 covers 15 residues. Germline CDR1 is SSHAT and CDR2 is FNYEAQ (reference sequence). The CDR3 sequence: CASSLAGGSGDTQYF. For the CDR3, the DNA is TGTGCTAGCAGCTTAGCGGGGGGGAGCGGAGATACGCAGTATTTT.

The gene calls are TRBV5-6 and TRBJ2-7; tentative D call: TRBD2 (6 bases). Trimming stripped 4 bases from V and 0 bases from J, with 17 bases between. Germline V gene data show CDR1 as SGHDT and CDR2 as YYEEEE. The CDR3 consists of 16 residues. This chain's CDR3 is CASSEYGTLSSYEQYF. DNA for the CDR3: TGTGCCAGCAGCGAATACGGGACTTTGAGCTCCTACGAGCAGTACTTC.

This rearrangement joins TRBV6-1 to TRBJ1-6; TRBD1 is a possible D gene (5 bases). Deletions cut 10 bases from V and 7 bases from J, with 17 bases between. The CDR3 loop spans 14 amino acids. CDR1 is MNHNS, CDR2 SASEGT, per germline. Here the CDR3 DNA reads TGTGCCACCTCCGGGGCTAGGAAAAATTCACCCCTCCACTTT. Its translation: CATSGARKNSPLHF.

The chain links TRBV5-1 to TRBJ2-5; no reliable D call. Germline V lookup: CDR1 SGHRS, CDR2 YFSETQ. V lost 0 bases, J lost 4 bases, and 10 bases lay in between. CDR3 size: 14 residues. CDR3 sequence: CASSLADVPETQYF. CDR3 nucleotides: TGCGCCAGCAGCTTGGCGGACGTACCAGAGACCCAGTACTTC.

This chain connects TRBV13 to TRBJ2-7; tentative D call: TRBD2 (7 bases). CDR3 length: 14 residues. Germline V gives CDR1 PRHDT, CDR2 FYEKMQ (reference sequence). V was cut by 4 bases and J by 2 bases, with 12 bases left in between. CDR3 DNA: TGTGCCAGCAGCTATACGGGGGGCCCCTACGAGCAGTACTTC. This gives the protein CASSYTGGPYEQYF.

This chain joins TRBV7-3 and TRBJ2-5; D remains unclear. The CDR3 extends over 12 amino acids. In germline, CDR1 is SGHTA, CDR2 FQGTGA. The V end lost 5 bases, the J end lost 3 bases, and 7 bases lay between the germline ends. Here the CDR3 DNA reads TGTGCCAGCAGCCGCCCCAAAGAGACCCAGTACTTC. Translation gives CASSRPKETQYF.

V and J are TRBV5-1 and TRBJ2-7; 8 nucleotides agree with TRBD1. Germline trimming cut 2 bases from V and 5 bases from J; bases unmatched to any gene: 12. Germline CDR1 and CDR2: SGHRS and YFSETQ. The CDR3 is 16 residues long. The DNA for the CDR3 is TGCGCCAGCAGCTTAGGACTTAGACAGGGGCCAAACGAGCAGTACTTC. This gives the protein CASSLGLRQGPNEQYF. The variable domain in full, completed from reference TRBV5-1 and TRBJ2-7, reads KAGVTQTPRYLIKTRGQQVTLSCSPISGHRSVSWYQQTPGQGLQFLFEYFSETQRNKGNFPGRFSGRQFSNSRSEMNVSTLELGDSALYLCASSLGLRQGPNEQYFGPGTRLTVT.

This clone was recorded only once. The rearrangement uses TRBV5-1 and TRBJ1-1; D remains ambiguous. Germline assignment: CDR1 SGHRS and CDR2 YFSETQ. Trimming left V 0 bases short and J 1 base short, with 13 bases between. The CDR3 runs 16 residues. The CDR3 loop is CASSLDGRLGNTEAFF. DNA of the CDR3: TGCGCCAGCAGCTTGGACGGCAGGCTGGGGAACACTGAAGCTTTCTTT.

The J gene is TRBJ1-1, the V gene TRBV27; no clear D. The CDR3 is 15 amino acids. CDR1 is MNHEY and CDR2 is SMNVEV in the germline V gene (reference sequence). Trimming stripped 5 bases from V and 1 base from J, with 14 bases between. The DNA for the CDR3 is TGTGCCAGCAGTAGCTCGGGAGCGGGGAACACTGAAGCTTTCTTT. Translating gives CASSSSGAGNTEAFF.

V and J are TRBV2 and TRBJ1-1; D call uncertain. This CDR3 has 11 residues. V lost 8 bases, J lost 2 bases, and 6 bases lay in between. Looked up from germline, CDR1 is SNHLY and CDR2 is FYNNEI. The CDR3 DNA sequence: TGTGCCAGCGAGGGAAACACTGAAGCTTTCTTT. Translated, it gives CASEGNTEAFF. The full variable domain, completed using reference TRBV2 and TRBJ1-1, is EPEVTQTPSHQVTQMGQEVILRCVPISNHLYFYWYRQILGQKVEFLVSFYNNEISEKSEIFDDQFSVERPDGSNFTLKIRSTKLEDSAMYFCASEGNTEAFFGQGTRLTVV.

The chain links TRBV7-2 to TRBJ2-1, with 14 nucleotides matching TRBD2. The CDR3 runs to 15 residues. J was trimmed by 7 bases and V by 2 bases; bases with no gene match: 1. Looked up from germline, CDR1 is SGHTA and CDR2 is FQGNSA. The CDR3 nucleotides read TGTGCCAGCAGCTTAAGACTAGCGGGGGGGAATGAGCAGTTCTTC. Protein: CASSLRLAGGNEQFF.

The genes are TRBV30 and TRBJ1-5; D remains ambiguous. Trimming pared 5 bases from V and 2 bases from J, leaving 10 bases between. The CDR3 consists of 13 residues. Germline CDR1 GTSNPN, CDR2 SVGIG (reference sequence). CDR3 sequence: CAWSPHGNQPQHF. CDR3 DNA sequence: TGTGCCTGGTCGCCCCACGGCAATCAGCCCCAGCATTTT.

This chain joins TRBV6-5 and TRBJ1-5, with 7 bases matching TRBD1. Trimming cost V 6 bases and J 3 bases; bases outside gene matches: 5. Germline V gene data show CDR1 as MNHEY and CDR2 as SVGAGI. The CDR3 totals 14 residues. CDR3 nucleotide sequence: TGTGCCAGCAGCCGGGACAGCGTCAATCAGCCCCAGCATTTT. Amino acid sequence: CASSRDSVNQPQHF.

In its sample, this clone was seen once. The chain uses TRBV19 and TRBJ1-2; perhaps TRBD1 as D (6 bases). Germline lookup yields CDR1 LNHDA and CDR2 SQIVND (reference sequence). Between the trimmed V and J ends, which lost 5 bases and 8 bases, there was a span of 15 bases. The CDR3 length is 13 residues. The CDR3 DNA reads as TGTGCCAGTAGTGTACAGGGCGGGGAAGGCTACACCTTC. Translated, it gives CASSVQGGEGYTF.

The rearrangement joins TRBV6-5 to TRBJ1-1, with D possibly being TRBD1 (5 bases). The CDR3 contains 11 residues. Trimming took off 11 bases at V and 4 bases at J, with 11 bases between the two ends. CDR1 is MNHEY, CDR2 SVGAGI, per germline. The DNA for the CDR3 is TGTGCCGCGGGGCAGCCCACTGAAGCTTTCTTT. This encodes CAAGQPTEAFF.

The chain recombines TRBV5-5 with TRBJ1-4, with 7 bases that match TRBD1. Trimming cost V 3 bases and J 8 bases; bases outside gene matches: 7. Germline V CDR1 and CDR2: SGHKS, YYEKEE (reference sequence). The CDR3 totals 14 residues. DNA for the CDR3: TGTGCCAGCAGCTGGGGACAGTCAGGGGAAAAACTGTTTTTT. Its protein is CASSWGQSGEKLFF.

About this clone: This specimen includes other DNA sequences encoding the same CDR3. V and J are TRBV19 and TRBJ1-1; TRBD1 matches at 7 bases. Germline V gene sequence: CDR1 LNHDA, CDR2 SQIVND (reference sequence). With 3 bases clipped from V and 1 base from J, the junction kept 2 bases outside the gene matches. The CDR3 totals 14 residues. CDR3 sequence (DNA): TGTGCCAGTAGTATTGGGGACAGGAACACTGAAGCTTTCTTT. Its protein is CASSIGDRNTEAFF.

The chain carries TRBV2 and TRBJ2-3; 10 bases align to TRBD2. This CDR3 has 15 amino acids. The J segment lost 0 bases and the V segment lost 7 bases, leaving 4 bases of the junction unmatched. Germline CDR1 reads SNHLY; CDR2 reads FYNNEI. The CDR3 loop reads CASTLGLASTDTQYF. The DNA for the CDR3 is TGTGCCAGCACCCTGGGACTAGCGAGCACAGATACGCAGTATTTT.

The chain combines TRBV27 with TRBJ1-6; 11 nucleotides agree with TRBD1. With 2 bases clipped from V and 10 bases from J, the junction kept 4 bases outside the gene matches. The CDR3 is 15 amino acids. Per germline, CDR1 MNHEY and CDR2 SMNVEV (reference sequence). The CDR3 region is CASSLKGQGGSPLHF. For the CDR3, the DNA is TGTGCCAGCAGTTTAAAGGGACAGGGGGGCTCACCCCTCCACTTT.

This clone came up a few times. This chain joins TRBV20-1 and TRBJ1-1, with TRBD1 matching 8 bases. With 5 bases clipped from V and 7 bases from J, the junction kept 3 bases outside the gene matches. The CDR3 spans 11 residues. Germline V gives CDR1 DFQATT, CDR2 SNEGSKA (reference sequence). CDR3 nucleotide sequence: TGCAGTGCTCTTGACAGGGGTGAAGCTTTCTTT. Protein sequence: CSALDRGEAFF.

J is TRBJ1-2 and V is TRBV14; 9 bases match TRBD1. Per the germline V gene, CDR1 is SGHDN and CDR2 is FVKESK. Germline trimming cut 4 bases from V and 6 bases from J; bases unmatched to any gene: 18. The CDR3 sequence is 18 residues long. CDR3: CASSRNTGGDPFRDGYTF. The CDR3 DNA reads TGTGCCAGCAGCCGAAACACAGGGGGCGACCCGTTTAGGGATGGCTACACCTTC.

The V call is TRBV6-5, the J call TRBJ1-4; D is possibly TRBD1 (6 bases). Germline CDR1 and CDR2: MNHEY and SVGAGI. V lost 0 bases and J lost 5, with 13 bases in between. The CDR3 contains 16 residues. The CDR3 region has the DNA TGTGCCAGCAGTTACTCGCGAGTGACAGGAAATGAAAAACTGTTTTTT. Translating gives CASSYSRVTGNEKLFF.

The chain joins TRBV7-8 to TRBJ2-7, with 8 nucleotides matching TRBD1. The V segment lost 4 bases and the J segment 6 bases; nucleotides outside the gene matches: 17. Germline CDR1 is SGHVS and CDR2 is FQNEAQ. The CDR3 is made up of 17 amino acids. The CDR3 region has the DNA TGTGCCAGCAGCTCTCTGGAGAGGGACAGGAGAAACGTCGAGCAGTACTTC. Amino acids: CASSSLERDRRNVEQYF.